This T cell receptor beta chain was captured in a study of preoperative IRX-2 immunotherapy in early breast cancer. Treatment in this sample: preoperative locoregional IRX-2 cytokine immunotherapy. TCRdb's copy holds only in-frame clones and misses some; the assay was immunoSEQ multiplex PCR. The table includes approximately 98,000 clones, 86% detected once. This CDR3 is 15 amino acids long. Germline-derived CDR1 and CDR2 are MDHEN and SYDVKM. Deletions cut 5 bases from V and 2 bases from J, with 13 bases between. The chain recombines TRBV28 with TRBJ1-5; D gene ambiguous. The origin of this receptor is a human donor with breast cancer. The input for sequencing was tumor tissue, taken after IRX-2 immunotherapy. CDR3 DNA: TGTGCCAGCAGTCTACCCCCGGGAGGCAATCAGCCCCAGCATTTT. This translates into CASSLPPGGNQPQHF. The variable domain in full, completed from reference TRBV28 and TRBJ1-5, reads DVKVTQSSRYLVKRTGEKVFLECVQDMDHENMFWYRQDPGLGLRLIYFSYDVKMKEKGDIPEGYSVSREKKERFSLILESASTNQTSMYLCASSLPPGGNQPQHFGDGTRLSIL.